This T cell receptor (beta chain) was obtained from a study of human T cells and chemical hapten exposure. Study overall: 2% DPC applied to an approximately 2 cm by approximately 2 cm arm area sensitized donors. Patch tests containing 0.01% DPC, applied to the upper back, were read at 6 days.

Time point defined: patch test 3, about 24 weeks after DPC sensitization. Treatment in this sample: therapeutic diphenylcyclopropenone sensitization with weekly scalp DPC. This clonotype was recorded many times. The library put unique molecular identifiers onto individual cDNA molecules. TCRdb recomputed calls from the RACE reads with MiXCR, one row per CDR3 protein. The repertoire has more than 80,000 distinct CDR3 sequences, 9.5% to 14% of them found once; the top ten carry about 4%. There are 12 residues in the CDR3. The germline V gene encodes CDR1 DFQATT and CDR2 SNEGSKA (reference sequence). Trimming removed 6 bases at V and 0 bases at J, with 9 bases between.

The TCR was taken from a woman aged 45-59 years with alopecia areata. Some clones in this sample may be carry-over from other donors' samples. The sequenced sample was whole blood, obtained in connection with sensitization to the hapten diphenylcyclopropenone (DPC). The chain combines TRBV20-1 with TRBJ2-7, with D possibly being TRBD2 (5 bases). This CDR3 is CSAPAGSYEQYF. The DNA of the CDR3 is TGCAGTGCCCCTGCGGGCTCCTACGAGCAGTACTTC.